These 28 T cell receptor beta chains originate from one sample sequenced in a study of cytomegalovirus exposure and HLA in healthy donors. The study ran its PCR with 60 Vbeta and 13 Jbeta primers. Here immunoSEQ multiplex PCR was the method, and the copy in TCRdb shows in-frame clones only, minus some. This sample has approximately 110,000 clones, with less than 20% found just once. The sample taken for sequencing was PBMCs. These receptors all stem from a woman younger than 35 in good health and CMV-seronegative.

This rearrangement joins TRBV7-9 to TRBJ1-1, with 10 bases fitting TRBD1. Trimming at V came to 5 bases and at J to 10 bases, leaving 7 bases not matched to a gene. Per germline, CDR1 SEHNR and CDR2 FQNEAQ (reference sequence). This CDR3 has 13 amino acids. The DNA for the CDR3 is TGTGCCAGCAGCGAACGACAGGGGGCTTTAGCTTTCTTT. It yields the protein CASSERQGALAFF.

This clone was counted between two and nine times. The CDR3 DNA is TGCGCCAGCAGCCATTTTGGGGCACAGCGCACAGATACGCAGTATTTT. Protein: CASSHFGAQRTDTQYF. The chain recombines TRBV4-1 with TRBJ2-3; D possibly corresponds to TRBD1 (5 bases). V lost 3 bases and J lost 1, with 14 bases in between. The CDR3 spans 16 residues. From germline, CDR1 is MGHRA and CDR2 YSYEKL.

The rearrangement links TRBV30 to TRBJ2-5; D is perhaps TRBD2 (7 bases). The germline gives CDR1 GTSNPN, CDR2 SVGIG (reference sequence). Trimming removed 3 bases at V and 0 bases at J, with 14 bases between. The CDR3 has 15 residues. In nucleotides, the CDR3 is TGTGCCTGGAGCAGGGGAGGGGGGTACCAAGAGACCCAGTACTTC. Protein: CAWSRGGGYQETQYF.

This clone was counted between two and nine times. The V and J genes are TRBV7-9 and TRBJ2-1; D is unclear. CDR3 length: 12 amino acids. Germline CDR1 SEHNR, CDR2 FQNEAQ (reference sequence). The V end was cut by 1 base, the J end by 16 bases, with 14 bases between. The CDR3 DNA is TGTGCCAGCAGCTTAGGAGGTCCCCCTGATTTCTTC. As protein: CASSLGGPPDFF.

The chain carries TRBV6-5 and TRBJ1-1; TRBD1 agrees at 7 bases. Germline V gives CDR1 MNHEY, CDR2 SVGAGI. The junction had 8 bases not matched to a gene; V was cut back by 6 bases and J by 1 base. The CDR3 is made up of 15 amino acids. CDR3 DNA: TGTGCCAGCAGGACATACGGGACAGCGAACACTGAAGCTTTCTTT. Protein sequence: CASRTYGTANTEAFF.

This clone came up a few times. The V and J genes are TRBV6-1 and TRBJ2-2, with TRBD2 as a possible D gene (5 bases). The CDR3 is 14 amino acids. V was pared by 5 bases and J by 6 bases, with 13 bases between. Per the germline V gene, CDR1 is MNHNS and CDR2 is SASEGT. The CDR3 DNA is TGTGCCAGCAGTCTACCGTCGGGGTCCGGGGAGCTGTTTTTT. This gives the protein CASSLPSGSGELFF.

The chain couples TRBV5-1 to TRBJ1-1; no definite D call. The CDR3 is 13 residues long. Deletions cut 2 bases from V and 2 bases from J, with 7 bases between. Germline V gene sequence: CDR1 SGHRS, CDR2 YFSETQ. CDR3 sequence reads: CASSLSHNTEAFF. The CDR3 coding sequence is TGCGCCAGCAGCTTATCACATAACACTGAAGCTTTCTTT.

This clone has only one observation. CDR3 in DNA: TGTGCCAGCAGCTTAGAGTTCGGCGGATTTTACGAGCAGTACTTC. Its translation is CASSLEFGGFYEQYF. This chain uses TRBV11-1 with TRBJ2-7; D remains unclear. V lost 1 base and J lost 4, with 14 bases in between. CDR1 is SGHAT, CDR2 FQDESV, per germline (reference sequence). This CDR3 region has 15 residues.

J is TRBJ1-2 and V is TRBV30; TRBD1 matches 8 bases. V shed 8 bases, J shed 3 bases, and the junction held 8 bases outside the gene matches. The germline V gene encodes CDR1 GTSNPN and CDR2 SVGIG (reference sequence). This CDR3 has 13 amino acids. DNA for the CDR3: TGTGCCCGCGTGACAGGGGCAGACTATGGCTACACCTTC. It yields the protein CARVTGADYGYTF.

The sample holds a few counts of this clone. The J gene is TRBJ2-1, the V gene TRBV2, with 8 bases lining up with TRBD2. This CDR3 is built from 18 residues. Germline V gene data show CDR1 as SNHLY and CDR2 as FYNNEI. The ends lost 5 bases at V and 5 bases at J; junction bases unmatched: 17. The CDR3 sequence is CASSRQRESPFRDNEQFF. The CDR3 DNA sequence: TGTGCCAGCAGTCGCCAGCGGGAGTCCCCTTTTCGGGACAATGAGCAGTTCTTC.

This clone was picked up a small number of times. The J gene is TRBJ2-7, the V gene TRBV29-1; TRBD1 agrees at 10 bases. Losses at the gene ends were 7 bases for V and 2 bases for J; bases not matched to a gene: 5. Germline V gene sequence: CDR1 SQVTM, CDR2 ANQGSEA. This CDR3 spans 13 amino acids. The CDR3 DNA is TGCAGCGCCGGGGACAGGGGACCCTACGAGCAGTACTTC. Protein: CSAGDRGPYEQYF.

The rearrangement links TRBV5-1 to TRBJ2-1; maybe TRBD2 (6 bases). This CDR3 comprises 15 residues. V lost 5 bases and J lost 2, with 14 bases in between. The germline CDR1 and CDR2 sequences are SGHRS and YFSETQ. The CDR3 reads CASSRPGETYNEQFF. The CDR3 DNA is TGCGCCAGCAGTCGACCGGGGGAGACCTACAATGAGCAGTTCTTC.

This clone was counted between two and nine times. The chain has TRBV10-1 and TRBJ1-5, with unresolved D. V lost 9 bases to trimming and J lost 0 bases, with 12 bases between them. The germline gives CDR1 WNHNN, CDR2 SYGVQD (reference sequence). There are 14 residues in the CDR3. CDR3 in amino acids: CARDDFASNQPQHF. The CDR3 DNA follows: TGCGCCAGGGATGACTTTGCTAGCAATCAGCCCCAGCATTTT.

This clone was observed a handful of times. The chain links TRBV6-4 to TRBJ1-6, with D perhaps TRBD1 (5 bases). This CDR3 has 15 amino acids. CDR1 MRHNA and CDR2 SNTAGT come from the germline V gene. V gave up 6 bases and J gave up 8 bases, with 17 bases separating them. The CDR3 is CASREAAGGHSPLHF. In DNA form, the CDR3 reads TGTGCCAGCAGGGAGGCAGCCGGGGGTCATTCACCCCTCCACTTT.

This clone was counted between two and nine times. The CDR3 DNA sequence: TGTGCCAGCAGTACCCTAGGGGACTACGAGCAGTACTTC. It codes for CASSTLGDYEQYF. The chain recombines TRBV2 with TRBJ2-7; tentative D call: TRBD1 (5 bases). CDR3 length equals 13 residues. Germline-derived CDR1 and CDR2 are SNHLY and FYNNEI. Trimming pared 5 bases from V and 3 bases from J, leaving 11 bases between. Drawing the rest from reference TRBV2 and TRBJ2-7, the complete variable domain is EPEVTQTPSHQVTQMGQEVILRCVPISNHLYFYWYRQILGQKVEFLVSFYNNEISEKSEIFDDQFSVERPDGSNFTLKIRSTKLEDSAMYFCASSTLGDYEQYFGPGTRLTVT.

As to this clone: One junction end does not reproduce the germline sequence, and a read error may be involved. The V call is TRBV5-4, the J call TRBJ2-7; TRBD2 aligns across 7 bases. The V gene's germline CDR1 is SGHNT and CDR2 YYREEE (reference sequence). The CDR3 contains 12 residues. CDR3 coding DNA: TGTGCCAGCAGCCCTCCCGGGGGGATTCGAGACTTC. Amino acid sequence: CASSPPGGIRDF.

The rearrangement links TRBV9 to TRBJ2-1, with a tentative D call TRBD2 (5 bases). V was cut by 0 bases and J by 0 bases, with 10 bases left in between. This CDR3 has 16 residues. Germline-derived CDR1 and CDR2 are SGDLS and YYNGEE. CDR3 in amino acids: CASSVDQRSSYNEQFF. For the CDR3, the DNA is TGTGCCAGCAGCGTAGACCAGCGGAGCTCCTACAATGAGCAGTTCTTC.

The CDR3 is CASSRMGQGANTGELFF. For the CDR3, the DNA is TGTGCCAGTAGTCGAATGGGACAGGGGGCTAACACCGGGGAGCTGTTTTTT. The chain combines TRBV19 with TRBJ2-2; 12 bases agree with TRBD1. Trimming at V came to 5 bases and at J to 2 bases, leaving 6 bases not matched to a gene. The CDR3 is 17 residues long. CDR1 is LNHDA, CDR2 SQIVND, per germline (reference sequence).

This clone was observed a few times. The chain couples TRBV6-1 to TRBJ2-1, with TRBD1 identical over 7 bases. This CDR3 region has 15 residues. Germline lookup yields CDR1 MNHNS and CDR2 SASEGT. Germline trimming cut 8 bases from V and 0 bases from J; bases unmatched to any gene: 7. CDR3 protein: CASGGAGGSYNEQFF. CDR3 DNA: TGTGCCAGCGGAGGCGCAGGGGGCTCCTACAATGAGCAGTTCTTC.

This clone was observed a handful of times. At one boundary the junction diverges from the germline segment, which might be a read error. The V and J genes are TRBV29-1 and TRBJ2-3; D gene uncertain. There are 13 residues in the CDR3. Germline-derived CDR1 and CDR2 are SQVTM and ANQGSEA. The CDR3 DNA reads TGCAGCGTTGGTGGGCGAGCCACAGATACGCGGTATTTT. It translates to CSVGGRATDTRYF.

A few counts support this clone. The chain employs TRBV9 and TRBJ2-3; D not certain. Germline CDR1 SGDLS, CDR2 YYNGEE. Trimming took 0 bases from V and 4 from J, leaving 6 bases between them. The length of the CDR3 is 13 residues. CDR3 DNA: TGTGCCAGCAGCGTAGGACTTCCAGATACGCAGTATTTT. This gives the protein CASSVGLPDTQYF.

Details on this clone: Other DNA sequences of this sample code for an identical CDR3. This rearrangement joins TRBV4-3 to TRBJ1-1, with 7 bases identical to TRBD1. Germline CDR1 and CDR2: LGHNA and YSLEER. The CDR3 has 15 amino acids. J lost 2 bases, V lost 3 bases, and 6 bases had no gene match. The CDR3 spells CASSHRQGLNTEAFF. CDR3 nucleotide sequence: TGCGCCAGCAGCCACCGACAGGGATTAAACACTGAAGCTTTCTTT.

The chain couples TRBV11-2 to TRBJ1-1; unclear D gene. V was cut by 3 bases and J by 5 bases, with 16 bases left in between. The CDR3 extends over 15 amino acids. Germline lookup yields CDR1 SGHAT and CDR2 FQNNGV. The CDR3 here is CASSFSDGLRTEAFF. CDR3 coding DNA: TGTGCCAGCAGCTTTTCAGACGGCCTGAGGACTGAAGCTTTCTTT.

V usage is TRBV4-3 and J usage is TRBJ1-4, with TRBD1 identical over 8 bases. This CDR3 has 15 amino acids. The ends lost 3 bases at V and 5 bases at J; junction bases unmatched: 5. Germline lookup yields CDR1 LGHNA and CDR2 YSLEER. This CDR3 is CASSQGRTGNEKLFF. Written as DNA, the CDR3 is TGCGCCAGCAGCCAGGGCAGGACAGGGAATGAAAAACTGTTTTTT.

This clone was seen a handful of times. The chain uses TRBV5-1 and TRBJ1-5; D not certain. Trimming removed 7 bases at V and 3 bases at J, with 11 bases between. This CDR3 has 13 amino acids. Per the germline V gene, CDR1 is SGHRS and CDR2 is YFSETQ. CDR3 bases: TGCGCCAGCCGCCCGGACTCCAATCAGCCCCAGCATTTT. Translated, it gives CASRPDSNQPQHF.

This clone has just a few counts. This sequence joins TRBV5-4 and TRBJ2-1; 10 nucleotides match TRBD2. Trimming took 2 bases from V and 4 from J; bases not matched to a gene: 3. Per the germline V gene, CDR1 is SGHNT and CDR2 is YYREEE (reference sequence). The CDR3 consists of 15 residues. The CDR3 DNA reads as TGTGCCAGCAGCTTACTAGCGGGGATGTACAATGAGCAGTTCTTC. This translates into CASSLLAGMYNEQFF.

This clone was recorded a few times. V is TRBV19 and J is TRBJ2-1, with 8 bases fitting TRBD2. CDR1 is LNHDA, CDR2 SQIVND, per germline (reference sequence). CDR3 length: 14 amino acids. The trim removed 3 bases at V and 7 bases at J, leaving 5 bases unmatched. This chain's CDR3 is CASSIIAGSNEQFF. The DNA of the CDR3 is TGTGCCAGTAGTATTATAGCGGGATCGAATGAGCAGTTCTTC.

The chain recombines TRBV7-9 with TRBJ2-1; 11 bases align to TRBD2. Germline CDR1 and CDR2: SEHNR and FQNEAQ (reference sequence). V shed 1 base, J shed 9 bases, and the junction held 11 bases outside the gene matches. The CDR3 covers 17 residues. The CDR3 here is CASSLGGGLAEGREQFF. In DNA form, the CDR3 reads TGTGCCAGCAGCTTAGGGGGGGGACTAGCGGAGGGTCGTGAGCAGTTCTTC.